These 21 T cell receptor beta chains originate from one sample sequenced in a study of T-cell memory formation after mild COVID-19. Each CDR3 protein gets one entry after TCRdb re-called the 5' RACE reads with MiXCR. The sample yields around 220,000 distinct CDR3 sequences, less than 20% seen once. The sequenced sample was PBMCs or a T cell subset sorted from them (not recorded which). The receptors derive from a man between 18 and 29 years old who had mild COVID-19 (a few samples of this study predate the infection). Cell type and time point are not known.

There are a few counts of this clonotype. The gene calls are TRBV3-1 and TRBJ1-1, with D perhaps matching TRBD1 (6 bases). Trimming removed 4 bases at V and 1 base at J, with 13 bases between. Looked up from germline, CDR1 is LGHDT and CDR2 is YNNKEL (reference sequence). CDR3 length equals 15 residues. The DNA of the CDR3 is TGTGCCAGCAGCCGTTACAGGGATAAGAACACTGAAGCTTTCTTT. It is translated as CASSRYRDKNTEAFF.

The CDR3 DNA reads as TGTGCCAGCAGTGCGATGGCCAGCGCCGATCAGCCCCAGCATTTT. As protein: CASSAMASADQPQHF. The chain links TRBV6-2 or TRBV6-3 to TRBJ1-5; D unclear. Per the germline V gene, CDR1 is MNHEY and CDR2 is SVGEGT. CDR3 length equals 15 residues. V lost 5 bases to trimming and J lost 5 bases, with 16 bases between them.

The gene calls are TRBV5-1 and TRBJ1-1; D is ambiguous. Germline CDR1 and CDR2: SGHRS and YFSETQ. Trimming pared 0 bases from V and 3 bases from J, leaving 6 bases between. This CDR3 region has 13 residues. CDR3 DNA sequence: TGCGCCAGCAGCTTGGGGGCTGACACTGAAGCTTTCTTT. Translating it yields CASSLGADTEAFF.

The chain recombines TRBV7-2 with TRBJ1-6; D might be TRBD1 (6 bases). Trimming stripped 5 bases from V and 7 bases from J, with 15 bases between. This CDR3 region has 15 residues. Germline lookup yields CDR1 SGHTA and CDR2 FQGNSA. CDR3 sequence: CASSDRDKGNSPLHF. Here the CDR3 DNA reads TGTGCCAGCAGCGACCGGGACAAGGGCAATTCACCCCTCCACTTT.

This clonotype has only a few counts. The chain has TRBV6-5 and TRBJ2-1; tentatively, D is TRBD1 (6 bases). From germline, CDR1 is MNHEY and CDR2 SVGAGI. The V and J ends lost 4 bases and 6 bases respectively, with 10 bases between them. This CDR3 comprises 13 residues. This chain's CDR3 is CASSSWTVNEQFF. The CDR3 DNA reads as TGTGCCAGCAGTTCCTGGACAGTCAATGAGCAGTTCTTC.

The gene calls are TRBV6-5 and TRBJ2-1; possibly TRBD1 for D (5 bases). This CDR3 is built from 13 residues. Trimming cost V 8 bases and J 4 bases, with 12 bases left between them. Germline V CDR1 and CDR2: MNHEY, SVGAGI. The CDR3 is CASGLDRYNEQFF. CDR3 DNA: TGTGCCAGCGGCCTCGACAGATACAATGAGCAGTTCTTC.

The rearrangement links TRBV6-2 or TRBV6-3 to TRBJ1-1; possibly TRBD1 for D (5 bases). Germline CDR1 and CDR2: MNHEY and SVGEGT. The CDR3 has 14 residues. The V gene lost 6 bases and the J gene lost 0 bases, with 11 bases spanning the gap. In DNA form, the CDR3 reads TGTGCCAGCAGCAACAGGCTCATGAACACTGAAGCTTTCTTT. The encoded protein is CASSNRLMNTEAFF.

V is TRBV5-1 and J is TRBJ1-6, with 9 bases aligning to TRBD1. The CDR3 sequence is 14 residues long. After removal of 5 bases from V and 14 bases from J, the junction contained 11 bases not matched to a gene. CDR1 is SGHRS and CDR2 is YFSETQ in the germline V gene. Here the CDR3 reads CASSSTGGEEALHF. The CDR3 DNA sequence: TGCGCCAGCAGTTCGACAGGGGGGGAAGAAGCCCTCCACTTT.

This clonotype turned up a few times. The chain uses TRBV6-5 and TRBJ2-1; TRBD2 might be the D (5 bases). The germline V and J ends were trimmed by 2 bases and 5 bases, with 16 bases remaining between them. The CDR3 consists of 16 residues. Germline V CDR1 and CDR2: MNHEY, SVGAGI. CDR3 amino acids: CASSYGRRGGHNEQFF. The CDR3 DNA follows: TGTGCCAGCAGTTACGGTAGGAGAGGAGGTCACAATGAGCAGTTCTTC.

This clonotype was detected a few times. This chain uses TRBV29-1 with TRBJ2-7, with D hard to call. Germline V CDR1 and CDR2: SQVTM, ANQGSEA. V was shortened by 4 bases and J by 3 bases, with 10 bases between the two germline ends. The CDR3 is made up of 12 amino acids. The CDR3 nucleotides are TGCAGCGTTGTGTCGGCCGGCTACGAGCAGTACTTC. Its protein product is CSVVSAGYEQYF.

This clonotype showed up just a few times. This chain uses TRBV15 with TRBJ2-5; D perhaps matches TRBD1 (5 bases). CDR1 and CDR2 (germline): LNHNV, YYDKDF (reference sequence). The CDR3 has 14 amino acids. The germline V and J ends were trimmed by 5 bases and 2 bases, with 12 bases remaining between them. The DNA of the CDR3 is TGTGCCACCAGCGACATCAGGACACAAGAGACCCAGTACTTC. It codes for CATSDIRTQETQYF.

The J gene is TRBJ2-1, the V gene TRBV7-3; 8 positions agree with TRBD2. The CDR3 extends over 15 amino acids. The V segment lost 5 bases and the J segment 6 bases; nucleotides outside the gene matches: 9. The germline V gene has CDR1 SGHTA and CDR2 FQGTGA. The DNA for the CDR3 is TGTGCCAGCAGCCCCCTCGGGGGGGACGCCAATGAGCAGTTCTTC. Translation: CASSPLGGDANEQFF.

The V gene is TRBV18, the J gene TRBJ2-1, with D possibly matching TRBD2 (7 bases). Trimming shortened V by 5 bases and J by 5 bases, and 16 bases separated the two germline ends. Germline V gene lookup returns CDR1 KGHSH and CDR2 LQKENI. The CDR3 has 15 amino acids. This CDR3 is CASSATDSGNNEQFF. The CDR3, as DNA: TGTGCCAGCTCAGCCACGGACAGCGGGAACAATGAGCAGTTCTTC.

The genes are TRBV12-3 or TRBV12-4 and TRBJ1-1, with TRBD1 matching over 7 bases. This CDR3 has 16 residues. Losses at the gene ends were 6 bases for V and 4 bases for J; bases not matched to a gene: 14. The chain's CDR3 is CASRRTPTGSGTEAFF. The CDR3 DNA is TGTGCCAGCAGACGAACCCCGACAGGGTCCGGCACTGAAGCTTTCTTT.

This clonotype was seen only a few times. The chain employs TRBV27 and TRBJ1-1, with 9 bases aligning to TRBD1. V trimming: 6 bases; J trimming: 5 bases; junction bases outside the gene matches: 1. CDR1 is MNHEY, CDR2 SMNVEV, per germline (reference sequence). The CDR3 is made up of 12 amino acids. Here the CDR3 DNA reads TGTGCCAGCAGGACAGGGGGGACTGAAGCTTTCTTT. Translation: CASRTGGTEAFF.

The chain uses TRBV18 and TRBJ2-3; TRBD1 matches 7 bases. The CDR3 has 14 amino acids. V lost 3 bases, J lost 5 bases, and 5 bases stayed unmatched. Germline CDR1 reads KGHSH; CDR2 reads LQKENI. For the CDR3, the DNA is TGTGCCAGCTCACCGTCTACAGGGGTAGATACGCAGTATTTT. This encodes CASSPSTGVDTQYF.

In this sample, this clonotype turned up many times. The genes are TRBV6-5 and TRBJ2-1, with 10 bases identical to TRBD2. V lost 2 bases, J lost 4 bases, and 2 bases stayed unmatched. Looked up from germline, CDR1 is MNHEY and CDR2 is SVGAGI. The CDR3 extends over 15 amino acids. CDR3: CASSYTSGIYNEQFF. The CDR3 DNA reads TGTGCCAGCAGTTACACTAGCGGGATATACAATGAGCAGTTCTTC.

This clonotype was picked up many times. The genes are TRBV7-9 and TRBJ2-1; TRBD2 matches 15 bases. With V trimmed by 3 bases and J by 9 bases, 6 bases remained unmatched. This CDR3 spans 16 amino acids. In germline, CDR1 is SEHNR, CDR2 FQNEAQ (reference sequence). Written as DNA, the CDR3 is TGTGCCAGCAGCTTCGGACTAGCGGGGGGGCAGAGTGAGCAGTTCTTC. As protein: CASSFGLAGGQSEQFF.

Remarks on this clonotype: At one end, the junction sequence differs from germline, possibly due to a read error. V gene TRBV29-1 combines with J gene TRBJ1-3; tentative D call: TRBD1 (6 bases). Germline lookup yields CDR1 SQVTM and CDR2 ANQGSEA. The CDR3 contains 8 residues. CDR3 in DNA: TGCAGCGTTAGGGGGGGACATTTT. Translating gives CSVRGGHF.

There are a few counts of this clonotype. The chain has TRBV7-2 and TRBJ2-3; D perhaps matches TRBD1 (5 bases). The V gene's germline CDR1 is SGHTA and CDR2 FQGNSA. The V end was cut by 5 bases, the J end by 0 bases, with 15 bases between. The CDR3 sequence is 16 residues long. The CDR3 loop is CASSPLGVFSTDTQYF. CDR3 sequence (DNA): TGTGCCAGCAGCCCGCTAGGGGTGTTTAGCACAGATACGCAGTATTTT.

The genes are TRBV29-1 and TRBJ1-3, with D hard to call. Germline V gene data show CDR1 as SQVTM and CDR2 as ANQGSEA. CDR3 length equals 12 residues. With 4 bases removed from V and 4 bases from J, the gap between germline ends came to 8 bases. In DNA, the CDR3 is TGCAGCGTTGCCGAGGCGGGAAACACCATATATTTT. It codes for CSVAEAGNTIYF.